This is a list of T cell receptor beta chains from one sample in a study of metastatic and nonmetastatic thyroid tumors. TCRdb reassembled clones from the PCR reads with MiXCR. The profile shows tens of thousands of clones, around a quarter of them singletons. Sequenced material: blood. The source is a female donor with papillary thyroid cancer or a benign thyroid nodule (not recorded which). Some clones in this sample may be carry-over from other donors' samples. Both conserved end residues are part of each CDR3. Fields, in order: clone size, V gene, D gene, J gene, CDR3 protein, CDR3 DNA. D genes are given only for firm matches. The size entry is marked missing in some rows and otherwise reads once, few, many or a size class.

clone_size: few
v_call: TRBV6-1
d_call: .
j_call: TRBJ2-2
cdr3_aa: CASSPRRSGVTGELFF
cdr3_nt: TGTGCCAGCAGTCCTAGGCGGTCCGGGGTGACCGGGGAGCTGTTTTTT

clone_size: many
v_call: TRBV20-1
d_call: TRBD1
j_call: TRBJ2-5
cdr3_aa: CSARGQDVKETQYF
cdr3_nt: TGCAGTGCTAGGGGACAGGACGTTAAGGAGACCCAGTACTTC

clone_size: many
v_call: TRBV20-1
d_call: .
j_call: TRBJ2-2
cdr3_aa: CSAVENTGELFF
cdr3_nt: TGCAGTGCTGTGGAGAACACCGGGGAGCTGTTTTTT

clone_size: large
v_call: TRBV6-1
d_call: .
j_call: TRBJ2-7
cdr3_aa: CASSAAGTAGPYEQYF
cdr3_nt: TGTGCCAGCAGTGCTGCCGGGACCGCCGGCCCTTACGAGCAGTACTTC

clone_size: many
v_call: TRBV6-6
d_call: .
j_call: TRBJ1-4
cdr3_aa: CASSYSKKVGWVEKLFF
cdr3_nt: TGTGCCAGCAGTTACTCGAAGAAGGTGGGATGGGTTGAAAAACTGTTTTTT

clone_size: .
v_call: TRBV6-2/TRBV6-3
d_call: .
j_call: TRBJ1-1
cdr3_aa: CASSLSPGGPTEAFF
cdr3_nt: TGTGCCAGCAGTTTAAGCCCCGGCGGTCCCACTGAAGCTTTCTTT

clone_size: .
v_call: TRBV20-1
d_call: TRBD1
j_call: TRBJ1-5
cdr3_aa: CSASSDRGLRQSQPQHF
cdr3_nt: TGCAGTGCTAGCTCCGACAGGGGTCTAAGGCAATCTCAGCCCCAGCATTTT

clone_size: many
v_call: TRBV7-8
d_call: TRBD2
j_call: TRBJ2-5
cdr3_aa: CASSENLAGGGSEYF
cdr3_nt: TGTGCCAGCAGCGAGAATCTAGCGGGAGGAGGGTCGGAGTACTTC

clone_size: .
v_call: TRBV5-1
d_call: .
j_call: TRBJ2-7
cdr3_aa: CASSSRTTGFYEQYF
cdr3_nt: TGCGCCAGCAGCTCCCGGACTACAGGATTCTACGAGCAGTACTTC

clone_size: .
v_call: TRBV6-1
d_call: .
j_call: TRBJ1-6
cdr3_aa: CAGALGSYNSPLHF
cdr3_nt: TGTGCCGGCGCCCTTGGCTCCTATAATTCACCCCTCCACTTT

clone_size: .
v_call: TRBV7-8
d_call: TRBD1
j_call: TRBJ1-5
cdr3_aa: CASISQGARTGQPQHF
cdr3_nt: TGTGCCAGCATCTCGCAGGGGGCGCGAACGGGCCAGCCCCAGCATTTT

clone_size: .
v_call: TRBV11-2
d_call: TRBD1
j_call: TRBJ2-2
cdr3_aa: CASSRDRAGNTGELFF
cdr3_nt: TGTGCCAGCAGCCGTGACAGGGCCGGAAACACCGGGGAGCTGTTTTTT

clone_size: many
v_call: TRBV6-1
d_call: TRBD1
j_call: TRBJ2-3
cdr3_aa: CATLWDRASTQYF
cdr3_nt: TGTGCCACCCTCTGGGACAGAGCCAGTACGCAGTATTTT

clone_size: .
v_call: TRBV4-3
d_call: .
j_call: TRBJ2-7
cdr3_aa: CASSQDRPMASSSYEQYF
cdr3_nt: TGCGCCAGCAGCCAAGATCGACCCATGGCTAGCTCCTCCTACGAGCAGTACTTC

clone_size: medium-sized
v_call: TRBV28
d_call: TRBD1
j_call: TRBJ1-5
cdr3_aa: CASRRQGTSNQPQHF
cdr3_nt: TGTGCCAGCAGGAGACAGGGGACTAGCAATCAGCCCCAGCATTTT

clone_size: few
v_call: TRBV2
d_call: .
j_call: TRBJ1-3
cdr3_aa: CASSEPQGRTIYF
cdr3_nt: TGTGCCAGCAGTGAACCACAAGGGAGGACCATATATTTT

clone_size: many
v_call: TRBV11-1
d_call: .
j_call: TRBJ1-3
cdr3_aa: CASSLVGRGLDGNTIYF
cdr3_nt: TGTGCCAGCAGCTTAGTGGGTAGGGGACTCGATGGAAACACCATATATTTT

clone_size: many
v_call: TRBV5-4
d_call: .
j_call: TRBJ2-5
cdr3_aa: CASSLRQGTETQYF
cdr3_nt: TGTGCCAGCAGCTTGCGTCAGGGGACAGAGACCCAGTACTTC

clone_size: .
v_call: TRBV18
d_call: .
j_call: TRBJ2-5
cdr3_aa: CVSSPRRAEAKETQYF
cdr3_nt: TGTGTCAGCTCACCACGGCGTGCAGAAGCAAAAGAGACCCAGTACTTC

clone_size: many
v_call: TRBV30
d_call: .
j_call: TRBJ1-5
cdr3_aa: CAWDGGSNQPQHF
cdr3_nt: TGTGCCTGGGACGGAGGTAGCAATCAGCCCCAGCATTTT

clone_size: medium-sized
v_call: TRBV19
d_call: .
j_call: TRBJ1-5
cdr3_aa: CASSKQGPNQPQHF
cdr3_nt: TGTGCCAGTAGTAAACAGGGTCCCAATCAGCCCCAGCATTTT

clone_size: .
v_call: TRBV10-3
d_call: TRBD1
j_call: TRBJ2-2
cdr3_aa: CAISSSGTGRFRELFF
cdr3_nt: TGTGCCATCTCTTCGTCAGGGACAGGGCGATTCAGGGAGCTGTTTTTT

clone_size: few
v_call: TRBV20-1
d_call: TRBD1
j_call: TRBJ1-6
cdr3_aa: CSAWDRYNSPLHF
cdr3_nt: TGCAGTGCGTGGGACAGATATAATTCACCCCTCCACTTT

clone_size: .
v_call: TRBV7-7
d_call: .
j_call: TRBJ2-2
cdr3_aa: CASSSGGVAGELVF
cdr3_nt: TGTGCTAGCAGCTCTGGGGGAGTCGCCGGGGAGCTGGTTTTT

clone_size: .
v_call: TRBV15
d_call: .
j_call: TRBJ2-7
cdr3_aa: CATSRDRVGSGYEQYF
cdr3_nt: TGTGCCACCAGCAGAGACCGTGTCGGGAGTGGCTACGAGCAGTACTTC

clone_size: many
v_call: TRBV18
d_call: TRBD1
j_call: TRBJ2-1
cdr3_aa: CASSTGWGGNEQFF
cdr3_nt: TGTGCCAGCTCGACAGGGTGGGGCGGGAATGAGCAGTTCTTC

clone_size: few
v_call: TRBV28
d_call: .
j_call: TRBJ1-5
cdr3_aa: CASILGVTHGNNQPQHF
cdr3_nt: TGTGCCAGCATTTTAGGAGTCACTCATGGGAACAATCAGCCCCAGCATTTT

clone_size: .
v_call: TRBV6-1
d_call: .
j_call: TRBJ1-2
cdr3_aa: CASSIQGFSNYGYTF
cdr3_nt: TGTGCCAGCAGCATACAGGGATTTTCGAACTATGGCTACACCTTC

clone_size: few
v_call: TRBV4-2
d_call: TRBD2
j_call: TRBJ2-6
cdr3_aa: CASSPTSSSGANVLTF
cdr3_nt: TGTGCCAGCAGCCCGACTAGCAGCTCTGGGGCCAACGTCCTGACTTTC

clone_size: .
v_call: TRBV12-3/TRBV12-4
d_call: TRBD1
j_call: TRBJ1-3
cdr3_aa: CASSFSGQGVNTIYF
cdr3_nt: TGTGCCAGCAGTTTTTCGGGACAGGGTGTAAACACCATATATTTT

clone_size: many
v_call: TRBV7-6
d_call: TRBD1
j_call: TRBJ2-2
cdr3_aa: CASSVTGGFDGELFF
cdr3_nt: TGTGCCAGCAGCGTCACAGGGGGCTTCGACGGGGAGCTGTTTTTT

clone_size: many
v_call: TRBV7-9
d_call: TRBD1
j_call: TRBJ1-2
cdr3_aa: CASSNRGSGYTF
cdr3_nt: TGTGCCAGCAGCAACAGGGGTAGTGGCTACACCTTC

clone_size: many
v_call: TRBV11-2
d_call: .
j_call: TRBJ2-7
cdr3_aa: CASSPRRLTVGYEQYF
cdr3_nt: TGTGCCAGCAGCCCACGCCGACTGACGGTGGGTTACGAGCAGTACTTC

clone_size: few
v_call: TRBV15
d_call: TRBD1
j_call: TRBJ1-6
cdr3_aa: CATSRAGGGNNSPLHF
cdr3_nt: TGTGCCACCAGCAGAGCAGGGGGCGGAAATAATTCACCCCTCCACTTT

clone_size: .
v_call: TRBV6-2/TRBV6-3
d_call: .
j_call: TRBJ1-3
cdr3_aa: CASMEGTGNTIYF
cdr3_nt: TGTGCCAGCATGGAGGGTACTGGAAACACCATATATTTT

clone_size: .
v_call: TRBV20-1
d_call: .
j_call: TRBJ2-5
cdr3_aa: CSARDQETQYF
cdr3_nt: TGCAGTGCTAGAGATCAAGAGACCCAGTACTTC

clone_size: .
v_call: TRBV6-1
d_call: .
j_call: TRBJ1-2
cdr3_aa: CACSDRGMVQANYGYTF
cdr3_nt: TGTGCCTGCAGTGATCGTGGCATGGTGCAAGCTAACTATGGCTACACCTTC

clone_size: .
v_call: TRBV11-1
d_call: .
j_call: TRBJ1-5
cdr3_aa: CASSSTGMAINQPQHF
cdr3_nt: TGTGCCAGCAGCTCCACAGGGATGGCTATCAATCAGCCCCAGCATTTT

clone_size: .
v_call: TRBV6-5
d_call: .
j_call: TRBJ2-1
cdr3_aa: CASSYSYNRGGYNEQFF
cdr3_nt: TGTGCCAGCAGTTACTCTTATAATAGAGGGGGATACAATGAGCAGTTCTTC

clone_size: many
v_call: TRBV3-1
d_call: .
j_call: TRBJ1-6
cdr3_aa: CASSQVPGANSPLHF
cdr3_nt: TGTGCCAGCAGCCAAGTACCGGGGGCAAATTCACCCCTCCACTTT

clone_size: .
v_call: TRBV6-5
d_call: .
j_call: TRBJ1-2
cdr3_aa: CAGSYCGGGGYTF
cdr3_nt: TGTGCCGGCAGTTACTGTGGAGGGGGTGGCTACACCTTC

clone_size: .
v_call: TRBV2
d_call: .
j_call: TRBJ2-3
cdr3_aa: CASSTGRGTDTQYF
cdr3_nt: TGTGCCAGCAGTACTGGTAGGGGGACAGATACGCAGTATTTT

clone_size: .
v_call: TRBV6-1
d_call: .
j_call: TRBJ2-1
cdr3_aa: CASSTKPGNEQFF
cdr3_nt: TGTGCCAGCAGCACCAAACCGGGGAATGAGCAGTTCTTC

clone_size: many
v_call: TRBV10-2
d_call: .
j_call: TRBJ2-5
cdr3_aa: CATLAPGETQYF
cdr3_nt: TGCGCCACGCTAGCGCCGGGCGAGACCCAGTACTTC

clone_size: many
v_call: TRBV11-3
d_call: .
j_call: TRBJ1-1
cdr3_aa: CASSLGRANTEAFF
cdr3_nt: TGTGCCAGCAGCTTAGGGCGGGCGAACACTGAAGCTTTCTTT

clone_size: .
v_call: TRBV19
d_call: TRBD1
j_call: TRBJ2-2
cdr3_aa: CASRQGYTGELFF
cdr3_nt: TGTGCCAGTAGACAGGGGTACACAGGGGAGCTGTTTTTT

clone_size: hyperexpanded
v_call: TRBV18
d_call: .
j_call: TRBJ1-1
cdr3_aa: CASSPGQRGTEAFF
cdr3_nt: TGTGCCAGCTCACCCGGACAGAGGGGCACTGAAGCTTTCTTT

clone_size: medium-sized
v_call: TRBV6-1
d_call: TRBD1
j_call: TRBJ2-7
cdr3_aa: CASSEGTGGYF
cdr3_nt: TGTGCCAGCAGTGAAGGGACAGGGGGGTACTTC

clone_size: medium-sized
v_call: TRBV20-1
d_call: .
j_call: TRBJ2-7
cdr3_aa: CSARDRRGRYEQYF
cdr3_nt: TGCAGTGCTAGAGATCGGAGGGGGCGGTACGAGCAGTACTTC

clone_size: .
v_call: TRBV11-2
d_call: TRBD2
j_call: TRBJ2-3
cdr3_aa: CASSPLAGSFTDTQYF
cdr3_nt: TGTGCCAGCAGCCCCCTAGCGGGTTCGTTCACAGATACGCAGTATTTT

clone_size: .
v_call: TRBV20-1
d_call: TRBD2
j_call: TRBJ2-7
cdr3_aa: CSARDPTSGTSGTEQYF
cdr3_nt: TGCAGTGCTAGAGATCCCACTTCCGGGACTAGCGGTACCGAGCAGTACTTC

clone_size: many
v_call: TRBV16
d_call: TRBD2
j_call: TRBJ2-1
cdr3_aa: CASSPAGVSYNEQFF
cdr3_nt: TGTGCCAGCAGCCCGGCGGGGGTCTCCTACAATGAGCAGTTCTTC

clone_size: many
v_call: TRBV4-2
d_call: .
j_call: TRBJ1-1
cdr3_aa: CASSNLVWGRLDTEAFF
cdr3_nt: TGTGCCAGCAGCAATTTAGTGTGGGGGCGCTTGGACACTGAAGCTTTCTTT